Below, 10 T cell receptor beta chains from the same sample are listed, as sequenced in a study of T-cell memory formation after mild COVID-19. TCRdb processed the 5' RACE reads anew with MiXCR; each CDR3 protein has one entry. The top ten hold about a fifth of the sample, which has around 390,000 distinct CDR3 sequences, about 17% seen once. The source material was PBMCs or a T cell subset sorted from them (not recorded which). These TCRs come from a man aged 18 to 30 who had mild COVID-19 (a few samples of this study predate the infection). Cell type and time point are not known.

For the CDR3, the DNA is TGCGCCAGCAGCCGGGGGGGGAAAGAGACCCAGTACTTC. This translates into CASSRGGKETQYF. This sequence joins TRBV5-1 and TRBJ2-5, with 8 nucleotides matching TRBD2. With V trimmed by 4 bases and J by 3 bases, 2 bases remained unmatched. CDR1 and CDR2 from the germline V gene are SGHRS and YFSETQ. The CDR3 is 13 amino acids.

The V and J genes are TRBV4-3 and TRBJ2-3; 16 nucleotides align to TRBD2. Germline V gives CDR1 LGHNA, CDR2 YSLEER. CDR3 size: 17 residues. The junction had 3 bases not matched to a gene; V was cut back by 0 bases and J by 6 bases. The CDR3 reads CASSQEGLAGGSDTQYF. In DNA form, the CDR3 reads TGCGCCAGCAGCCAAGAGGGACTAGCGGGGGGGAGCGATACGCAGTATTTT.

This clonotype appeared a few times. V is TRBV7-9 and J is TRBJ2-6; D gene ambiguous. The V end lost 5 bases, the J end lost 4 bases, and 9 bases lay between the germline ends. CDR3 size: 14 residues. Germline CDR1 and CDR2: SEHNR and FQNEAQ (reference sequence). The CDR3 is CASSPPLGANVLTF. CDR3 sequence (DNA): TGTGCCAGCAGCCCCCCCCTCGGGGCCAACGTCCTGACTTTC.

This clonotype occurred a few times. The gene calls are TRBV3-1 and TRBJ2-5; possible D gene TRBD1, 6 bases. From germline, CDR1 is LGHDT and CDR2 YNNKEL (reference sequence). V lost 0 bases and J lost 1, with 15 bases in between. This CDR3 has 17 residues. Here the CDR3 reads CASSQDLQQGPQETQYF. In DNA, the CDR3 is TGTGCCAGCAGCCAAGACCTGCAGCAGGGGCCCCAAGAGACCCAGTACTTC.

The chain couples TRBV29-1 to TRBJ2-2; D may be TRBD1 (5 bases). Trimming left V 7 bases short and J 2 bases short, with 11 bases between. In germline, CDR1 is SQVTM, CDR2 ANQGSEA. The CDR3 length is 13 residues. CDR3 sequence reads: CSADRVNTGELFF. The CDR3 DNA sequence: TGCAGCGCCGACAGAGTTAACACCGGGGAGCTGTTTTTT.

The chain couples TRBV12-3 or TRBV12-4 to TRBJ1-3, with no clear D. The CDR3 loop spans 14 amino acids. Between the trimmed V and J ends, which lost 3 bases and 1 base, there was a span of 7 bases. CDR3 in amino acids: CASSFWGSGNTIYF. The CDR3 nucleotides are TGTGCCAGCAGTTTTTGGGGATCTGGAAACACCATATATTTT.

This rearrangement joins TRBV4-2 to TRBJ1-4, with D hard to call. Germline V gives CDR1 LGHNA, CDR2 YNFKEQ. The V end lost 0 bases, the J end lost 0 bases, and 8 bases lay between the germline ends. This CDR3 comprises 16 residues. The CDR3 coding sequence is TGTGCCAGCAGCCAAGAATACGGTTCAACTAATGAAAAACTGTTTTTT. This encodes CASSQEYGSTNEKLFF.

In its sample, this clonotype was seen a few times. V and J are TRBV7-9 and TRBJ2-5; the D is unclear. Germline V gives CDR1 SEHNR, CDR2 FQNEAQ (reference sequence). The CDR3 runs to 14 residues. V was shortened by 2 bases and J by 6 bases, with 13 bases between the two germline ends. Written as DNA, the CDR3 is TGTGCCAGCAGCTTAATCCCGGGTCCCAAGACCCAGTACTTC. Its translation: CASSLIPGPKTQYF.

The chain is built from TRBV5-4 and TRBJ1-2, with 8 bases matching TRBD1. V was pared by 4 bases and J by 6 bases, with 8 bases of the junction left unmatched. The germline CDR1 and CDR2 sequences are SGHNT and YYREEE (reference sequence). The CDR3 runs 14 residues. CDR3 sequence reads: CASSVDRGFNGYTF. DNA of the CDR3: TGTGCCAGCAGCGTTGACAGGGGCTTCAATGGCTACACCTTC. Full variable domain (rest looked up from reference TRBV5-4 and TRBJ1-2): ETGVTQSPTHLIKTRGQQVTLRCSSQSGHNTVSWYQQALGQGPQFIFQYYREEENGRGNFPPRFSGLQFPNYSSELNVNALELDDSALYLCASSVDRGFNGYTFGSGTRLTVV.

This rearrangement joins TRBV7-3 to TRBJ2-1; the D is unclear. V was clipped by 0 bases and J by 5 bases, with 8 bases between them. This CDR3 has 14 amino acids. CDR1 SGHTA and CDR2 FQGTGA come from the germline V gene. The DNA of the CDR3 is TGTGCCAGCAGCTTAACGGTCGGTAACAATGAGCAGTTCTTC. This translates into CASSLTVGNNEQFF.